A selection of T cell receptor beta chains follows, all from one sample in a study of blood T cell repertoires in COVID-19. Sequencing used immunoSEQ multiplex PCR; TCRdb keeps in-frame clones, though not all of them. The table has more than 150,000 clones, more than 75% seen once. Sample: PBMCs or T cells enriched from blood (not recorded which). Receptors originate from a woman aged 50 to 60 who had recovered from COVID-19. Both conserved end residues are part of each CDR3. The order of the fields is D gene, clone size, V gene, J gene, CDR3 DNA, CDR3 protein. D genes are given only for firm matches. Where a row states a size, it is once, few, many or the class of an expanded clone; other rows omit it.

>TRBD2|-|TRBV25-1|TRBJ2-3
TGTGCCAGCAGTGATGCCGGGAGGGTTGTAGATACGCAGTATTTT
CASSDAGRVVDTQYF
>-|-|TRBV5-1|TRBJ2-1
TGCGCCAGCAGCTTGGCGGCGGGGAGCTCCTACAATGAGCAGTTCTTC
CASSLAAGSSYNEQFF
>-|-|TRBV18|TRBJ2-2
TGTGCCAGCTCAGCCTACGGGACGAACACCGGGGAGCTGTTTTTT
CASSAYGTNTGELFF
>TRBD2|-|TRBV2|TRBJ2-7
TGTGCCAGCAGCTCCGGGAGTAGCGGGAGGGTTAAAGTCTACGAGCAGTACTTC
CASSSGSSGRVKVYEQYF
>TRBD2|-|TRBV5-6|TRBJ2-7
TGTGCCAGCAGCTTGGTAGTGCGGGAGTTCGAGCAGTACTTC
CASSLVVREFEQYF
>TRBD1|once|TRBV12-3/TRBV12-4|TRBJ1-1
TGTGCCAGCAGCCGCCCGGGACAGAAAGCTTTCTTT
CASSRPGQKAFF
>-|-|TRBV19|TRBJ1-1
TGTGCCAGTAGTCACAGGGTTTCGAACACTGAAGCTTTCTTT
CASSHRVSNTEAFF
>TRBD1|-|TRBV5-4|TRBJ1-2
TGTGCCAGCAGCTCCGGGACAGGGAACTATGGCTACACCTTC
CASSSGTGNYGYTF
>-|-|TRBV12-5|TRBJ2-7
TGTGCTAGTGGTTTGGCAGGGCCCTACGAGCAGTACTTC
CASGLAGPYEQYF
>TRBD2|-|TRBV2|TRBJ2-7
TGTGCCAGCAGTGTAACTAGCGGACCCTACGAGCAGTACTTC
CASSVTSGPYEQYF
>TRBD1|-|TRBV30|TRBJ1-6
TGTGCCTGGAGTGTAAACAGGGGGAGGTCTTCACCCCTCCACTTT
CAWSVNRGRSSPLHF
>-|-|TRBV7-9|TRBJ2-1
TGTGCCAGCAGCTTAAGGGGACAAGATGACAATGAGCAGTTCTTC
CASSLRGQDDNEQFF